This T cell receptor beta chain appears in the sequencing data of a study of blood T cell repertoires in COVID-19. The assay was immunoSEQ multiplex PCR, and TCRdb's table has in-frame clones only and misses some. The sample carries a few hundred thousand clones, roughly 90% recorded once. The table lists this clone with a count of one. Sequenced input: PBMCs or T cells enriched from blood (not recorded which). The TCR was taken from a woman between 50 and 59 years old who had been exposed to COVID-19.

The DNA of the CDR3 is TGTGCCAGCAGCTCCGTCGGGGGGCAGCCCCAGCATTTT. Translating it yields CASSSVGGQPQHF. This chain uses TRBV3-1 (or the pseudogene TRBV3-2) with TRBJ1-5; tentative D call: TRBD1 (5 bases). The germline V and J ends were trimmed by 5 bases and 7 bases, with 12 bases remaining between them. CDR3 length: 13 residues. Germline CDR1 reads LGHDT; CDR2 reads YNNKEL (reference sequence).